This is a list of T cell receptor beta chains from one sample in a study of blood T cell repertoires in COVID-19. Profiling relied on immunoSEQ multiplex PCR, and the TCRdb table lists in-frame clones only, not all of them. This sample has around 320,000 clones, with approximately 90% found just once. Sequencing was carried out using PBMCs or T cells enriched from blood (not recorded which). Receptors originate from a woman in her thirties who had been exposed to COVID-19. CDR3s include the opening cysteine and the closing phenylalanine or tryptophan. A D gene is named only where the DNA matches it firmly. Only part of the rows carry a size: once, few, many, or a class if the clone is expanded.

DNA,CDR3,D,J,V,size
TGTGCCAGCAGTGAATCATACAGTCATAATTCACCCCTCCACTTT,CASSESYSHNSPLHF,-,TRBJ1-6,TRBV25-1,-
TGTGCCATCAGCGCGTCCGGTCAGGCCCCCGAGCAGTACTTC,CAISASGQAPEQYF,-,TRBJ2-7,TRBV10-3,-
TGTGCCAGCTCACCAGATTCCGCGTTTAGTGCCGAGACCCAGTACTTC,CASSPDSAFSAETQYF,-,TRBJ2-5,TRBV18,-
TGTGCCAGTAGTATATTGACAGGGGGCACGATGAACACTGAAGCTTTCTTT,CASSILTGGTMNTEAFF,TRBD1,TRBJ1-1,TRBV19,-
TGTGCCACCAGGGGGACAGGCTATGGCTACACCTTC,CATRGTGYGYTF,TRBD1,TRBJ1-2,TRBV15,once
TGTGCCAGCAGCCCCGGGACAAACGACTACAATGAGCAGTTCTTC,CASSPGTNDYNEQFF,-,TRBJ2-1,TRBV4-2,once
TGTGCCAGCAGCTTAGGGGAGGGGTCTACCTATGGCTACACCTTC,CASSLGEGSTYGYTF,-,TRBJ1-2,TRBV7-9,-
TGCGCCAGCAGTCCTCGGGTGACTAGCGGGGCGCAAGAGACCCAGTACTTC,CASSPRVTSGAQETQYF,TRBD2,TRBJ2-5,TRBV4-1,-
TGTGCCAGCAGCCCCGACAGGTACTATGGCTACACCTTC,CASSPDRYYGYTF,-,TRBJ1-2,TRBV5-4,-
TGTGCCAGCAGTTTACGAGACTACTATGGCTACACCTTC,CASSLRDYYGYTF,-,TRBJ1-2,TRBV28,-
TGTGCCAGCAGCCCTCCCCAGCGACAGGTTGCTGGCTACACCTTC,CASSPPQRQVAGYTF,-,TRBJ1-2,TRBV7-9,-
TGCGCCAGCAGCCACCAGGGACTAGCGGACGGCAAGCAGTACTTC,CASSHQGLADGKQYF,TRBD2,TRBJ2-7,TRBV4-1,few
TGTGCCAGCAGTTCCTCGAGGGTGTCTAGGCAGACCCAGTACTTC,CASSSSRVSRQTQYF,-,TRBJ2-5,TRBV6-5,-
TGTGCCTGGAGTGGACGGGCCTACAATGAGCAGTTCTTC,CAWSGRAYNEQFF,-,TRBJ2-1,TRBV30,-
TGTGCCAGCAGCTCCCGGGATAAGCGGTTGGAGCAGTACTTC,CASSSRDKRLEQYF,-,TRBJ2-7,TRBV5-8,-
TGTGCCAGCCGGAGCGGCAGGCATCGTGGTGAAAAACTGTTTTTT,CASRSGRHRGEKLFF,-,TRBJ1-4,TRBV27,few
TGTGCCAGCAGCCCATTGGGGGGGGCTGAGCAGTTCTTC,CASSPLGGAEQFF,-,TRBJ2-1,TRBV7-3,-
TGCAGCGTTGGGACAGGGGTGGCAGATACGCAGTATTTT,CSVGTGVADTQYF,TRBD1,TRBJ2-3,TRBV29-1,once
TGTGCCACCAGCCTGAGAGGAACTGGACAGGGGTTAACAGATACGCAGTATTTT,CATSLRGTGQGLTDTQYF,TRBD1,TRBJ2-3,TRBV15,-
TGTGCCAGCACCTCAAATGGTAGGGGCGCTTTCTTT,CASTSNGRGAFF,-,TRBJ1-1,TRBV2,-
TGTGCCAGCACTGTGGGACAGCTCTATGGCTACACCTTC,CASTVGQLYGYTF,TRBD1,TRBJ1-2,TRBV6-5,-
TGTGCCAGCAGCTTCGGGGGATACGACTATGGCTACACCTTC,CASSFGGYDYGYTF,-,TRBJ1-2,TRBV13,-
TGCGCCAGCAGCATCGTAGGGGTAGTGGGCACCGGGGAGCTGTTTTTT,CASSIVGVVGTGELFF,-,TRBJ2-2,TRBV5-1,once
TGTGCCAGCAGTGAATTATCAAGCTTTCAAGAGACCCAGTACTTC,CASSELSSFQETQYF,-,TRBJ2-5,TRBV25-1,-
TGTGCCAGCAGTTTATTGGCCGCGGGGGGCTACACCTTC,CASSLLAAGGYTF,-,TRBJ1-2,TRBV27,-
TGTGCCAGCAGTCAAGGGCAGCAGGAGGTTGGAAACACCATATATTTT,CASSQGQQEVGNTIYF,-,TRBJ1-3,TRBV27,-
TGTGCCAGCAGTTTTTTCCTATCCGATGAGCAGTTCTTC,CASSFFLSDEQFF,-,TRBJ2-1,TRBV28,few
TGTGCCAGCAAGGGGCGAGATTCACCCCTCCACTTT,CASKGRDSPLHF,-,TRBJ1-6,TRBV6-5,-
TGTGCCAGTACCACGCCAGGGGACCATAACACCGGGGAGCTGTTTTTT,CASTTPGDHNTGELFF,-,TRBJ2-2,TRBV19,-
TGTGCCAGCAGCTTGGTTTGGCGGGGGGCGAACACCGGGGAGCTGTTTTTT,CASSLVWRGANTGELFF,TRBD2,TRBJ2-2,TRBV5-6,-
TGTGCCAGCAGCCGCGAGAGCTCTGGAAACACCATATATTTT,CASSRESSGNTIYF,-,TRBJ1-3,TRBV11-2,-
TGTGCCAGTAGTCCAATGAGAGCGGGGAATGAGCAGTTCTTC,CASSPMRAGNEQFF,TRBD2,TRBJ2-1,TRBV19,-
TGTGCCAGCAGCTTAGTTCCCCGTAACAATCAGCCCCAGCATTTT,CASSLVPRNNQPQHF,-,TRBJ1-5,TRBV7-2,-
TGTGCCTGGAGGGCGCAGGGGAGTTCTGAAGCTTTCTTT,CAWRAQGSSEAFF,-,TRBJ1-1,TRBV30,-
TGTGCCTGGAGTGTAAAGGCGGGTGGCAATGAGCAGTTCTTC,CAWSVKAGGNEQFF,-,TRBJ2-1,TRBV30,-
TGTGCCAGTAGTAGGGACAGGGCAGGCACTGAAGCTTTCTTT,CASSRDRAGTEAFF,TRBD1,TRBJ1-1,TRBV19,-
TGTGCCAGCAGCCTCGGGTTTAATGAAAAACTGTTTTTT,CASSLGFNEKLFF,-,TRBJ1-4,TRBV5-5,-
TGTGCCACAAAAGCCCTCGGACAGGGGGGAGATAATTCACCCCTCCACTTT,CATKALGQGGDNSPLHF,TRBD1,TRBJ1-6,TRBV25-1,-
TGCGCCAGCAGCTTTAGTAGCACAGATACGCAGTATTTT,CASSFSSTDTQYF,-,TRBJ2-3,TRBV5-1,few